This TCR delta chain was captured in a study of gamma-delta chains in newborns, infants, children. TCRdb repeated clone calling on the reads with CATT. The table shows about 4,200 delta-chain clones, with roughly 15% occurring only once. The germline V gene encodes CDR1 GEAIGNYY and CDR2 EKD. The CDR3 covers 18 residues. As regards this clone: The protein recorded in TCRdb matches a much larger clone and deviates from this DNA's translation at residue 16, suggesting a read error; the protein here is obtained by translating the DNA.

This sequence joins TRDV2 and TRDJ3, with 10 positions matching TRDD3. The sequence was obtained from a child who was a newborn, infant or young child, either healthy, febrile or measles-vaccinated (not recorded which). The source material was blood. DNA of the CDR3: TGTGCCTGTGACACCGTAGGGGGATACGACAGGGACACCCGACAGACGTTTTTC. This gives the protein CACDTVGGYDRDTRQTFF.